These T cell receptor beta chains were read from a single sample in a study of blood T cell repertoires in COVID-19. The assay was immunoSEQ multiplex PCR, and TCRdb's table has in-frame clones only and misses some. This sample has tens of thousands of clones; approximately 86% occur once, and the top ten carry roughly 15%. Sequencing input: peripheral blood. The receptors were sampled from a human donor in a cohort sampled during active COVID-19. CDR3s include the opening cysteine and the closing phenylalanine or tryptophan. A D gene is named only where the DNA matches it firmly. Some rows have no size entry. The others give once, few or many, or a class for an expanded clone.

.	TRBD2	TRBV5-6	TRBJ2-1	TGTGCCAGCAGCTTGGCGCAGACTAGCGGGATAAATGAGCAGTTCTTC	CASSLAQTSGINEQFF
.	TRBD1	TRBV12-3/TRBV12-4	TRBJ2-7	TGTGCCAGCAGAATGACAGGGGCCTACGAGCAGTACTTC	CASRMTGAYEQYF
.	TRBD2	TRBV3-1/TRBV3-2	TRBJ2-1	TGTGCCAGCAGCCAATCCACTAGCGGGATAGGGAATGAGCAGTTCTTC	CASSQSTSGIGNEQFF
.	.	TRBV28	TRBJ1-3	TGTGCCAGCTCCTCGGCGGGCCTCTCTGGAAACACCATATATTTT	CASSSAGLSGNTIYF
.	.	TRBV11-2	TRBJ1-1	TGTGCCAGCAGCTTAGCGATCGCGGTACCGAAAGCTTTCTTT	CASSLAIAVPKAFF
.	.	TRBV21-1	TRBJ2-2	TGTGCCAGCAGCAAAGGACTAGCGGGAGGATCTTACACCGGGGAGCTGTTTTTT	CASSKGLAGGSYTGELFF
once	.	TRBV2	TRBJ2-1	TGTGCCAGCAGCGGAACAGGGATTAAAACCTACAATGAGCAGTTCTTC	CASSGTGIKTYNEQFF
.	.	TRBV12-3/TRBV12-4	TRBJ1-1	TGTGCCAGCAGCTTCCAGGGGAACACTGAAGCTTTCTTT	CASSFQGNTEAFF
.	TRBD1	TRBV2	TRBJ2-2	TGTGCCAGTAGCCGGGACAGGGGTGTCGGGGAGCTGTTTTTT	CASSRDRGVGELFF
.	TRBD1	TRBV27	TRBJ1-4	TGTGCCAGCAAGTCTCGGACAGGAGCTGCAACTAATGAAAAACTGTTTTTT	CASKSRTGAATNEKLFF
.	.	TRBV12-3/TRBV12-4	TRBJ2-7	TGTGCCAGCAGGCCAGGGTTTGGGGAGCAGTACTTC	CASRPGFGEQYF
.	.	TRBV3-1/TRBV3-2	TRBJ1-5	TGTGCCAGCAGCCGAGGTCCAGGGCCCCAGCCCCAGCATTTT	CASSRGPGPQPQHF
.	TRBD2	TRBV3-1/TRBV3-2	TRBJ2-1	TGTGCCAGCAGCCAAAGGGGACTAGCGGGGGAAAGTAATTCCTACAATGAGCAGTTCTTC	CASSQRGLAGESNSYNEQFF
.	.	TRBV28	TRBJ1-5	TGTGCCAGTACAGAGACTACCAATCAGCCCCAGCATTTT	CASTETTNQPQHF
.	.	TRBV3-1/TRBV3-2	TRBJ2-6	TGTGCCAGCAGCCCCGAGCGCTCTGGGGCCAACGTCCTGACTTTC	CASSPERSGANVLTF
few	.	TRBV5-1	TRBJ1-2	TGCGCCAGCAGGCTTACAATCGACAGCGTCTATGGCTACACCTTC	CASRLTIDSVYGYTF
.	.	TRBV28	TRBJ1-2	TGTGCCAGCAGTTTACGGTACTCTAAGAGGCCCTATGGCTACACCTTC	CASSLRYSKRPYGYTF
once	TRBD1	TRBV28	TRBJ1-2	TGTGCCAGCAGTTTAGGGACAGGGGGCCGCTTACGTTCCAACTATGGCTACACCTTC	CASSLGTGGRLRSNYGYTF
.	.	TRBV28	TRBJ1-5	TGTGCCAGCAGTTTATCATCAGGGCACAATCAGCCCCAGCATTTT	CASSLSSGHNQPQHF
.	TRBD1	TRBV28	TRBJ1-5	TGTGCCTCCCTCCACCGGACAGGGGCGCCTCAGCCCCAGCATTTT	CASLHRTGAPQPQHF
.	.	TRBV18	TRBJ2-7	TGTGCCAGCTCACCGTCACAGCAGGGTTACGAGCAGTACTTC	CASSPSQQGYEQYF
.	.	TRBV28	TRBJ1-5	TGTGCCAGCATACCGGGGAGGACTAGCAATCAGCCCCAGCATTTT	CASIPGRTSNQPQHF
.	TRBD1	TRBV5-4	TRBJ2-1	TGTGCCAGCAGCCCAGCTCCGGGACAGAAAAACAATGAGCAGTTCTTC	CASSPAPGQKNNEQFF
.	.	TRBV5-1	TRBJ2-5	TGCGCCAGCAGCTTGTCTGCGGGGTACCAAGAGACCCAGTACTTC	CASSLSAGYQETQYF
.	.	TRBV2	TRBJ2-1	TGTGCCAGCAGTTATACTCGGAGCTCCTACAATGAGCAGTTCTTC	CASSYTRSSYNEQFF
.	TRBD1	TRBV5-1	TRBJ1-1	TGCGCCAGCAGCCCCAGACAGGGGGGCACTGAAGCTTTCTTT	CASSPRQGGTEAFF
.	TRBD1	TRBV7-2	TRBJ1-1	TGTGCCAGCAGCACCGGGGACAGTCGGAGGGAAGCTTTCTTT	CASSTGDSRREAFF
.	.	TRBV7-9	TRBJ1-1	TGTGCCAGCAGCTTCACACCGAACACTGAAGCTTTCTTT	CASSFTPNTEAFF
.	.	TRBV7-2	TRBJ1-1	TGTGCCAGCAGCTTAGGGGAGAGACTTAACACTGAAGCTTTCTTT	CASSLGERLNTEAFF
.	.	TRBV7-7	TRBJ2-3	TGTGCCAGCAGTCTGGACTTTGCTAGCACAGATACGCAGTATTTT	CASSLDFASTDTQYF
.	.	TRBV7-9	TRBJ2-3	TGTGCCAGCAGCTTAGCCTACACAGATACGCAGTATTTT	CASSLAYTDTQYF
once	TRBD1	TRBV15	TRBJ1-2	TGTGCCACCAGCAGAAGACAGGGTCAGGATGGCTACACCTTC	CATSRRQGQDGYTF
.	.	TRBV18	TRBJ2-5	TGTGCCAGCTCATCCCTACAGGCCCCAGAGACCCAGTACTTC	CASSSLQAPETQYF
.	TRBD1	TRBV5-1	TRBJ1-1	TGCGCCAGCAACACAGGGGAGCCCCACACTGAAGCTTTCTTT	CASNTGEPHTEAFF
.	.	TRBV10-3	TRBJ2-7	TGTGCCATCATGGGCCATCGCTCCTACGAGCAGTACTTC	CAIMGHRSYEQYF
.	TRBD1	TRBV6-5	TRBJ1-4	TGTGCCAGCAGTTTGGGACAGGGGGGGTATGAAAAACTGTTTTTT	CASSLGQGGYEKLFF
.	.	TRBV19	TRBJ1-1	TGTGCCAGTAGTGTCTCCCTGTCTCCCTTACCCAGGGACACTGAAGCTTTCTTT	CASSVSLSPLPRDTEAFF
.	TRBD2	TRBV28	TRBJ2-1	TGTGCCACCAACCGACTAGCGGGAGGGGTTGAGCAGTTCTTC	CATNRLAGGVEQFF
.	.	TRBV12-3/TRBV12-4	TRBJ1-1	TGTGCCAGCAGGCCAACAGTTGTCACTGAAGCTTTCTTT	CASRPTVVTEAFF
.	.	TRBV5-1	TRBJ1-1	TGCGCCAGCAGCCCCGACAGTGCCACTGAAGCTTTCTTT	CASSPDSATEAFF
.	.	TRBV28	TRBJ2-7	TGTGCCAGCAGTGCGGGGGCTAGCGAGCAGTACTTC	CASSAGASEQYF
.	TRBD2	TRBV28	TRBJ2-7	TGTGCCAGCAGTTCCGGGACTAGCGGGAGGACCCGCTACGAGCAGTACTTC	CASSSGTSGRTRYEQYF
.	TRBD1	TRBV6-5	TRBJ1-3	TGTGCCAGCAGCACTACAGGGGCGGGAAACACCATATATTTT	CASSTTGAGNTIYF